Sequencing of this T cell receptor beta chain was carried out in a study of OX40 agonist ivuxolimab in advanced cancers. Findings and limits, study-wide: No determination was made of the antigen specificity of the expanded peripheral T cells.

For this clone: Its antigen remains unknown.

Germline V gene sequence: CDR1 SGHTA, CDR2 FQGNSA. This CDR3 contains 13 residues. V shed 5 bases and J 8 bases; nucleotides not matched to a gene: 8. Produced via immunoSEQ multiplex PCR; TCRdb's table is partial and in-frame only. The sample lists roughly 55,000 clones; more than 75% were seen once. The chain combines TRBV7-2 with TRBJ1-2; 7 bases agree with TRBD1. This material consisted of CD4+ or CD8+ T cells sorted from blood, taken in a trial of the OX40 agonist ivuxolimab. The TCR sequence derives from an adult with an advanced solid tumor such as melanoma, head and neck, liver or kidney cancer. The CDR3 sequence: CASSPGQPIGYTF. The CDR3, as DNA: TGTGCCAGCAGCCCGGGACAGCCGATCGGCTACACCTTC. Full variable domain (missing parts from reference TRBV7-2 and TRBJ1-2): GAGVSQSPSNKVTEKGKDVELRCDPISGHTALYWYRQSLGQGLEFLIYFQGNSAPDKSGLPSDRFSAERTGGSVSTLTIQRTQQEDSAVYLCASSPGQPIGYTFGSGTRLTVV.